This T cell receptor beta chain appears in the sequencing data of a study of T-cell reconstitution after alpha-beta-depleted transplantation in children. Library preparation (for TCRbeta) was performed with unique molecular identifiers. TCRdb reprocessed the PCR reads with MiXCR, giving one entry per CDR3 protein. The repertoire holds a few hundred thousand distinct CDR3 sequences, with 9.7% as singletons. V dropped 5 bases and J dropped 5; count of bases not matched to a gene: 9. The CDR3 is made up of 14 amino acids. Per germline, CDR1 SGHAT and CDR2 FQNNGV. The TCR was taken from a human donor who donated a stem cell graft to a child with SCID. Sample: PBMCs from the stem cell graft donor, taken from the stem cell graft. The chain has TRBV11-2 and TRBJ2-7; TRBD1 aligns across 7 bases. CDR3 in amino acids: CASSLQGPVNEQYF. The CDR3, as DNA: TGTGCCAGCAGCCTACAGGGGCCAGTGAACGAGCAGTACTTC.